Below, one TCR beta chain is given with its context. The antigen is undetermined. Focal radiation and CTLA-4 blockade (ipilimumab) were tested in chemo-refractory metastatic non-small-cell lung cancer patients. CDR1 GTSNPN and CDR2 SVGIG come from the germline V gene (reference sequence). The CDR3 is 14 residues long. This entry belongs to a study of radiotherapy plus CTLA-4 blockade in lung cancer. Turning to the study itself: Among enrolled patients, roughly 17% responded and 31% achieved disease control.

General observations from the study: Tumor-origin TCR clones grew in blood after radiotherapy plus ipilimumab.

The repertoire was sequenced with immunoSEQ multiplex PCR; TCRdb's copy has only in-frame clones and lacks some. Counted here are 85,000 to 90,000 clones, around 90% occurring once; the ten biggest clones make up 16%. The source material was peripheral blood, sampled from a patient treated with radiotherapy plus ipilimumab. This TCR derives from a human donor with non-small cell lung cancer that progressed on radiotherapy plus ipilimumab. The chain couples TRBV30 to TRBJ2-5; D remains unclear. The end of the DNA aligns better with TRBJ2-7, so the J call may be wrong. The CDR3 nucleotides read TGTGCCTGGAGTTCTGGCCCACTCCCAACCGAGCAGTACTTC. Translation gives CAWSSGPLPTEQYF.